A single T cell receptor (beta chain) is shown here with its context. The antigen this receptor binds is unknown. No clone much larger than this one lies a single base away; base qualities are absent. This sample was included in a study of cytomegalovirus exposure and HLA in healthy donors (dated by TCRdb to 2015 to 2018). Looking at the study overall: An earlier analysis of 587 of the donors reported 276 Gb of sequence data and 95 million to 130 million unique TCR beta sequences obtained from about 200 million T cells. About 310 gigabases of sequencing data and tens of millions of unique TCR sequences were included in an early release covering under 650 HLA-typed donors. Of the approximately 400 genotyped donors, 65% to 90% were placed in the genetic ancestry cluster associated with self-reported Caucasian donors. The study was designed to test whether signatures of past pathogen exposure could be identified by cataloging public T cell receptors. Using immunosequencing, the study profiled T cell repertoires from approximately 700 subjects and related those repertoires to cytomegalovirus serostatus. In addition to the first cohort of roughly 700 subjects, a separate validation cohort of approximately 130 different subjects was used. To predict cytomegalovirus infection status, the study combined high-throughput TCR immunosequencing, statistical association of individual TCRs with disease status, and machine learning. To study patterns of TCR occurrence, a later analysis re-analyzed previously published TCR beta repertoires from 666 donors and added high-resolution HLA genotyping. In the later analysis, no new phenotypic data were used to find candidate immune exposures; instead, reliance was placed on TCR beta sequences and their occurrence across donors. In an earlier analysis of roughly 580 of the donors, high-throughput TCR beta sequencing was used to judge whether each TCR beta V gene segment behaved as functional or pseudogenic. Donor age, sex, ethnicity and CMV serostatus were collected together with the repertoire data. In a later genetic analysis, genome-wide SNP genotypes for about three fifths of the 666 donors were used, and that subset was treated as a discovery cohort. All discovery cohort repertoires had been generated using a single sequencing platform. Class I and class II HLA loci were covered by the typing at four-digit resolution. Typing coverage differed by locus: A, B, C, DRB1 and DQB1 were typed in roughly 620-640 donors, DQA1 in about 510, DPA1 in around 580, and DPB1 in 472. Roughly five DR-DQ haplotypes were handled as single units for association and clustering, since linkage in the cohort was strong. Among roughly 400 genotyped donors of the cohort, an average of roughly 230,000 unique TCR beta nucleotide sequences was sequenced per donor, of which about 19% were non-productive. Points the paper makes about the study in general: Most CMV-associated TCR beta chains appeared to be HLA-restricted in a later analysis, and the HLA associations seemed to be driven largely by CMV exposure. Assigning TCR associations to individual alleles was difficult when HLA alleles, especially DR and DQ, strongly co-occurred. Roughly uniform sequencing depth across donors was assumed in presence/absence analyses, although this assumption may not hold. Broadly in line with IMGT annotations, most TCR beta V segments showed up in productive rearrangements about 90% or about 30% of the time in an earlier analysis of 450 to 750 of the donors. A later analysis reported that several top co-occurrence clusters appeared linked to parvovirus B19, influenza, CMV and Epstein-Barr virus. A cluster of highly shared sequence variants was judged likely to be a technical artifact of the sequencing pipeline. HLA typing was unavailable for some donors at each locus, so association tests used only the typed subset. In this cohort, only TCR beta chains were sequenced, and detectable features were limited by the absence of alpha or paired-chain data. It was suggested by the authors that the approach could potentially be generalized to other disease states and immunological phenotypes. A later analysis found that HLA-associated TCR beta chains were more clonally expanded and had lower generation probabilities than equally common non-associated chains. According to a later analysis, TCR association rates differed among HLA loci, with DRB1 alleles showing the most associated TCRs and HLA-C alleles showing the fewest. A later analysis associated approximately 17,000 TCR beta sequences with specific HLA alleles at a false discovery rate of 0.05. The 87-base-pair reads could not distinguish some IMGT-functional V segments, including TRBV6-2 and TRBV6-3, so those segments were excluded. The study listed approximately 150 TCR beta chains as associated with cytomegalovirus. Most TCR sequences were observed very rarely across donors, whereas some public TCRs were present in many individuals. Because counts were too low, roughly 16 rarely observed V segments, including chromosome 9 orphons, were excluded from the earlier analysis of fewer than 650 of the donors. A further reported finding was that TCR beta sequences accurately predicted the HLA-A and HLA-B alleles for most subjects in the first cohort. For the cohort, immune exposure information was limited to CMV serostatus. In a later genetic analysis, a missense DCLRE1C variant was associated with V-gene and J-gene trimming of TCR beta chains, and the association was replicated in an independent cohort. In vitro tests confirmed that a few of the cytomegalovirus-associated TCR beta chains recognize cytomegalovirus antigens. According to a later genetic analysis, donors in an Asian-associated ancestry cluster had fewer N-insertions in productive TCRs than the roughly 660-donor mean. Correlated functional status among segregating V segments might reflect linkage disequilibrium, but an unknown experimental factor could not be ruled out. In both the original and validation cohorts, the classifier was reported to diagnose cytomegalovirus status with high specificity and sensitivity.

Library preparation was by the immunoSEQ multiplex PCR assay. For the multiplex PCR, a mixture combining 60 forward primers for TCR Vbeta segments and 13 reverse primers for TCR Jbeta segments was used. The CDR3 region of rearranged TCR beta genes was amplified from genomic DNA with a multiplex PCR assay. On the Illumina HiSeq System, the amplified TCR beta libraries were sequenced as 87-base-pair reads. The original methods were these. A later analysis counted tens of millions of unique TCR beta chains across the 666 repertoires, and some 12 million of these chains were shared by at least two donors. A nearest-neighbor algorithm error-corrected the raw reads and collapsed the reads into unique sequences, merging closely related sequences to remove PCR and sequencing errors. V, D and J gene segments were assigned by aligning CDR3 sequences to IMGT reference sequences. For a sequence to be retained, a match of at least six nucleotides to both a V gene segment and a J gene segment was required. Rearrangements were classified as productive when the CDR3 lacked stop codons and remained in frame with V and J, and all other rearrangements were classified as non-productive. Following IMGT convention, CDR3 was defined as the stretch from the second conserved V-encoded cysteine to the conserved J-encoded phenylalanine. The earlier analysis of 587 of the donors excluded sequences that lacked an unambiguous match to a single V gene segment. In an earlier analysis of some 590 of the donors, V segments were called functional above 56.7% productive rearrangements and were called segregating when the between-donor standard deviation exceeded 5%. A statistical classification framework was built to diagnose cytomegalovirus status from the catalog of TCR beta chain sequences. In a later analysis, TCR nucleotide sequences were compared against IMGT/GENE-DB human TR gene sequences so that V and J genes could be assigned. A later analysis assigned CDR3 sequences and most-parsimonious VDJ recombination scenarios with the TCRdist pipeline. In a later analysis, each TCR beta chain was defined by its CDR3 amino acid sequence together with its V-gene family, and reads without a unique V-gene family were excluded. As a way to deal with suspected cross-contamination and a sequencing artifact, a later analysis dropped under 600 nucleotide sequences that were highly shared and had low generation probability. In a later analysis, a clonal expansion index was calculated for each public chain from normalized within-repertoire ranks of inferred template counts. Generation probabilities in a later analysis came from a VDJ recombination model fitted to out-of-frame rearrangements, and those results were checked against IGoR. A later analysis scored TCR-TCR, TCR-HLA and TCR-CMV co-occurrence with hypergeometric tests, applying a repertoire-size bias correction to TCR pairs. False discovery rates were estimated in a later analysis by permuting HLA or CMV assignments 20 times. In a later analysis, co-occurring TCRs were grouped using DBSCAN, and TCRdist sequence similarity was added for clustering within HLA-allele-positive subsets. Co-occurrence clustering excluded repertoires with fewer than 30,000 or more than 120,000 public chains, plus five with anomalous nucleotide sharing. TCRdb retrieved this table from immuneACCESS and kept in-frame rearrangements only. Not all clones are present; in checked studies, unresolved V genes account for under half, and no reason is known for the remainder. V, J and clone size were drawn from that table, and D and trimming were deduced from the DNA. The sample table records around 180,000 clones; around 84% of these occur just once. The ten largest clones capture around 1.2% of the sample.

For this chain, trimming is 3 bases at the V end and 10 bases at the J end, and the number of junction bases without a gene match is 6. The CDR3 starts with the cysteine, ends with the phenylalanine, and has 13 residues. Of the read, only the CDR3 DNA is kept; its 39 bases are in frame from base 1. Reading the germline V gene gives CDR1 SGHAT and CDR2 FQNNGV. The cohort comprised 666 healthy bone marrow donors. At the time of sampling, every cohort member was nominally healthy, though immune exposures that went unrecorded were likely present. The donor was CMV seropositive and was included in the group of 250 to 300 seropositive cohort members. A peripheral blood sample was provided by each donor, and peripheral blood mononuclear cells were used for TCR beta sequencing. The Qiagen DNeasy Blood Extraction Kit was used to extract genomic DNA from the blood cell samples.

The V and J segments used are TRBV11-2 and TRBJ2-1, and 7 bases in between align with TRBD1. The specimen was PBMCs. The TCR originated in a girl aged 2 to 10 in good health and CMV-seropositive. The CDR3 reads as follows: CASSLTGLNEQFF. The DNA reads TGTGCCAGCAGCTTGACAGGGTTGAACGAGCAGTTCTTC.